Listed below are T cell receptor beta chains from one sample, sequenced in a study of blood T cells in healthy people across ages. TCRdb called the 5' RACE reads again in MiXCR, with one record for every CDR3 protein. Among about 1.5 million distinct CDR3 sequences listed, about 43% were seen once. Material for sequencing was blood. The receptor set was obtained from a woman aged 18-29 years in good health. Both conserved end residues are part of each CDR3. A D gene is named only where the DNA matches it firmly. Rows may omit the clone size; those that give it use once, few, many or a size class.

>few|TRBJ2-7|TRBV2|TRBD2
CASRRTSGISYEQYF
TGTGCCAGCAGAAGGACTAGCGGGATTTCCTACGAGCAGTACTTC
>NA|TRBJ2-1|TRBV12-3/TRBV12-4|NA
CASSFGRQGVDNEQFF
TGTGCCAGCAGTTTTGGCCGCCAGGGTGTTGACAATGAGCAGTTCTTC
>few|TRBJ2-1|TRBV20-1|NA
CSAPVLGRRLPRDNEQFF
TGCAGTGCCCCGGTTCTCGGGCGGCGGCTCCCACGGGACAATGAGCAGTTCTTC
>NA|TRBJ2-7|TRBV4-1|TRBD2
CASSQTGLGRYEQYF
TGCGCCAGCAGCCAAACGGGACTAGGTCGCTACGAGCAGTACTTC
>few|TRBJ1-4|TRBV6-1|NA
CASSVGQGNPEFF
NA
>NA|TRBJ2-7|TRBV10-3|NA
CAIAPHAQAAGEQYF
TGTGCCATCGCCCCCCACGCACAGGCCGCCGGCGAGCAGTACTTC
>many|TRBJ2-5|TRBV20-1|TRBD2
CSADSFSGGALETQYF
TGCAGTGCTGACTCGTTTAGCGGGGGGGCCTTAGAGACCCAGTACTTC
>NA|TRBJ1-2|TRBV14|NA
CASSQEVTGLGDGYTF
TGTGCCAGCAGCCAAGAAGTTACAGGGTTAGGCGACGGCTACACCTTC
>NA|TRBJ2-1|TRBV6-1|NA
CASSEIAEQFF
TGTGCCAGCAGTGAAATCGCCGAGCAGTTCTTC
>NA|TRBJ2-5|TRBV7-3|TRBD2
CASSLVGTTQETQYF
TGTGCCAGCAGCTTAGTAGGGACTACCCAAGAGACCCAGTACTTC
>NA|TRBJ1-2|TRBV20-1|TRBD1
CSARQGGSTF
TGCAGTGCTAGGCAGGGGGGGAGCACCTTC
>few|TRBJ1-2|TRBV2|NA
CASVAQGQANYGYTF
TGTGCCAGCGTCGCTCAGGGACAAGCGAACTATGGCTACACCTTC
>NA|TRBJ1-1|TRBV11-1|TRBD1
CASTPLQGAKNTEAFF
TGTGCCAGCACCCCTTTACAGGGGGCGAAGAACACTGAAGCTTTCTTT
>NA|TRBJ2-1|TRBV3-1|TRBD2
CASSQDRGGLINEQFF
TGTGCCAGCAGCCAAGACCGCGGGGGTCTGATTAATGAGCAGTTCTTC
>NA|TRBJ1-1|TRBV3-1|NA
CASSRTGNTGAFF
TGTGCCAGCAGTCGAACAGGGAACACTGGAGCTTTCTTT
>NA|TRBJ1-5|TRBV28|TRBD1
CARRRGGQANQPQHF
TGTGCCAGACGCCGGGGGGGACAGGCGAATCAGCCCCAGCATTTT
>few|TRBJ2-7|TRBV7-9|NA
CASSRYTGFYEQYF
TGTGCCAGCAGCCGATACACCGGGTTCTACGAGCAGTACTTC
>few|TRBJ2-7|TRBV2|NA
CASSEGELYEQYF
TGTGCCAGCAGTGAAGGGGAACTGTACGAGCAGTACTTC
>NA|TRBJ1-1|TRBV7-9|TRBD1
CASSLEIGQGARAFF
TGTGCCAGCAGCTTAGAAATCGGACAGGGGGCTCGAGCTTTCTTT
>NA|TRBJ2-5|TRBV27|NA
CASSFPRGEQYF
TGTGCCAGCAGTTTCCCTAGGGGAGAGCAGTACTTC
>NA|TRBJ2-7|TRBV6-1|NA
CATSLESSYEQYF
TGTGCCACATCACTGGAAAGCTCCTACGAGCAGTACTTC
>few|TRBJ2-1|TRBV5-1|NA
CASSLNPSNEQFF
TGCGCCAGCAGCTTGAATCCCTCAAATGAGCAGTTCTTC